The clone carrying this T cell receptor (beta chain) was counted a few times. The source of the sample is a study of blood T cell repertoires in COVID-19. Study-level information: In each case, the material was cDNA or gDNA derived from T cells, B-cell-depleted T cells, or PBMCs.

In the original workflow: Cell counts per sample came from amplifying reference gene primers. TCRdb keeps only in-frame clones here, not all; method: immunoSEQ multiplex PCR. V, J and clone size were drawn from that table, and D and trimming were deduced from the DNA. The sample has hundreds of thousands of clones, more than 75% seen once. Sequencing was carried out using peripheral blood. The receptor was isolated from a man between 65 and 85 years old with acute or convalescent COVID-19.

The CDR3 loop is CASSEDRADEQFF. CDR3 DNA: TGCGCCAGCAGCGAGGACAGGGCAGATGAGCAGTTCTTC. The chain joins TRBV5-1 to TRBJ2-1, with 8 bases aligning to TRBD1. In germline, CDR1 is SGHRS, CDR2 YFSETQ. With 4 bases clipped from V and 8 bases from J, the junction kept 5 bases outside the gene matches. There are 13 residues in the CDR3.